This T cell receptor beta chain was observed in a study of CD8 T cells in ankylosing spondylitis. This clonotype was counted a single time. Its antigen is not known. Study outcomes and limitations: A TCR beta motif of several highly homologous variants seemed to mark ankylosing spondylitis blood. In ankylosing spondylitis patients, matched synovial fluid reportedly showed significant enrichment of disease-linked clones. Within peripheral blood, clones linked to disease were CD8+ and relatively rare.

Germline loops: CDR1 SGHRS, CDR2 YFSETQ. The CDR3 covers 17 residues. Unmatched junction bases numbered 8, after V lost 4 bases and J lost 3 bases. Generation of TCR beta libraries employed quantitative 5'-RACE incorporating molecular barcodes. From the 5' RACE reads, TCRdb called clonotypes with MiXCR, one entry per CDR3 protein. The repertoire holds about 250,000 distinct CDR3 sequences, with roughly 32% as singletons. The J gene is TRBJ2-1, the V gene TRBV5-1; TRBD2 matches 12 bases. The sequencing input was blood, either unsorted or a sorted T cell fraction (not recorded which). This clonotype originated in a male donor with ankylosing spondylitis or in good health (not recorded which). The CDR3 coding sequence is TGCGCCAGCAGCGAGTCACTAGCGGGGGGAATCTACAATGAGCAGTTCTTC. Protein: CASSESLAGGIYNEQFF.